The 29 T cell receptor beta chains presented below share a single source sample, sequenced in a study of OX40 agonist ivuxolimab in advanced cancers. Only in-frame clones appear in the TCRdb table, and some are missing; sequencing was by immunoSEQ multiplex PCR. The table shows under 85,000 clones, with about nine tenths occurring only once. The material sequenced was CD4+ or CD8+ T cells sorted from blood, taken in a trial of the OX40 agonist ivuxolimab. The receptor source for this set is an adult with an advanced solid tumor such as melanoma, head and neck, liver or kidney cancer.

V gene TRBV28 combines with J gene TRBJ1-1; D is possibly TRBD1 (6 bases). Per the germline V gene, CDR1 is MDHEN and CDR2 is SYDVKM. V gave up 0 bases and J gave up 1 base, with 12 bases separating them. This CDR3 is 16 amino acids long. The CDR3 nucleotides read TGTGCCAGCAGTTTATGGGGGGCAGGGACGAACACTGAAGCTTTCTTT. It specifies CASSLWGAGTNTEAFF.

The rearrangement links TRBV7-8 to TRBJ2-3; TRBD1 is a possible D gene (5 bases). Trimming removed 1 base from V and 6 bases from J, with 8 bases in between. The CDR3 sequence is 13 residues long. Germline V gene lookup returns CDR1 SGHVS and CDR2 FQNEAQ. The CDR3 nucleotides read TGTGCCAGCAGCTTAGGCTACAGGGATACGCAGTATTTT. It translates to CASSLGYRDTQYF. Full variable domain (remainder filled in from reference TRBV7-8 and TRBJ2-3): GAGVSQSPRYKVAKRGQDVALRCDPISGHVSLFWYQQALGQGPEFLTYFQNEAQLDKSGLPSDRFFAERPEGSVSTLKIQRTQQEDSAVYLCASSLGYRDTQYFGPGTRLTVL.

The chain couples TRBV29-1 to TRBJ2-1; perhaps TRBD2 as D (6 bases). Deletions cut 4 bases from V and 9 bases from J, with 7 bases between. The CDR3 totals 10 residues. Germline V gene sequence: CDR1 SQVTM, CDR2 ANQGSEA. CDR3 DNA: TGCAGCGTTGCCGGGGGTGAGCAGTTCTTC. Translation gives CSVAGGEQFF.

To note about this clone: The sample holds other DNA sequences that translate to the same CDR3. This chain uses TRBV2 with TRBJ2-2, with D tentatively TRBD2 (5 bases). Germline V gene lookup returns CDR1 SNHLY and CDR2 FYNNEI. The CDR3 length is 13 residues. Trimming took 6 bases from V and 4 from J, leaving 9 bases between them. The CDR3 DNA reads as TGTGCCAGCAGCCTAGAGGGCACCGGGGAGCTGTTTTTT. Translated, it gives CASSLEGTGELFF.

The V gene is TRBV11-1, the J gene TRBJ2-5; D is ambiguous. Trimming stripped 1 base from V and 0 bases from J, with 9 bases between. This CDR3 comprises 15 residues. Germline CDR1 reads SGHAT; CDR2 reads FQDESV (reference sequence). The CDR3 loop is CASSLEVGYQETQYF. CDR3 DNA: TGTGCCAGCAGCTTAGAAGTAGGGTACCAAGAGACCCAGTACTTC.

The V call is TRBV15, the J call TRBJ2-1, with 8 bases matching TRBD1. This CDR3 is 17 amino acids long. Unmatched junction bases numbered 5, after V lost 1 base and J lost 0 bases. Germline V lookup: CDR1 LNHNV, CDR2 YYDKDF (reference sequence). CDR3 amino acids: CATSRGGQVSSYNEQFF. In DNA form, the CDR3 reads TGTGCCACCAGCAGAGGGGGACAGGTCAGCTCCTACAATGAGCAGTTCTTC. The whole variable domain, remainder taken from reference TRBV15 and TRBJ2-1, is DAMVIQNPRYQVTQFGKPVTLSCSQTLNHNVMYWYQQKSSQAPKLLFHYYDKDFNNEADTPDNFQSRRPNTSFCFLDIRSPGLGDTAMYLCATSRGGQVSSYNEQFFGPGTRLTVL.

The V gene is TRBV7-6, the J gene TRBJ2-1, with TRBD1 as a possible D gene (5 bases). Germline lookup yields CDR1 SGHVS and CDR2 FNYEAQ. The length of the CDR3 is 15 residues. The germline V and J ends were trimmed by 5 bases and 4 bases, with 15 bases remaining between them. CDR3 DNA: TGTGCCAGCAGCGTGGGGCAGGGCCTTTACAATGAGCAGTTCTTC. Translated: CASSVGQGLYNEQFF.

The rearrangement joins TRBV5-1 to TRBJ2-3, with 10 bases aligning to TRBD2. Germline V gives CDR1 SGHRS, CDR2 YFSETQ. CDR3 length equals 17 residues. The J segment lost 1 base and the V segment lost 0 bases, leaving 5 bases of the junction unmatched. For the CDR3, the DNA is TGCGCCAGCAGCTTGGCGGGCCTAGCGGGGGGCACAGATACGCAGTATTTT. It translates to CASSLAGLAGGTDTQYF.

The chain combines TRBV18 with TRBJ1-1, with D possibly matching TRBD1 (5 bases). V gave up 2 bases and J gave up 0 bases, with 10 bases separating them. CDR3 length: 15 residues. Per germline, CDR1 KGHSH and CDR2 LQKENI. Written as DNA, the CDR3 is TGTGCCAGCTCACCAAGCGGAGGGGTGAACACTGAAGCTTTCTTT. Translating gives CASSPSGGVNTEAFF.

V and J are TRBV27 and TRBJ2-1; D is unclear. CDR1 is MNHEY and CDR2 is SMNVEV in the germline V gene (reference sequence). V lost 5 bases to trimming and J lost 0 bases, with 17 bases between them. This CDR3 contains 17 residues. As DNA, the CDR3 is TGTGCCAGCAGTCCAGAACCAAAGGGTGGCTCCTACAATGAGCAGTTCTTC. As protein: CASSPEPKGGSYNEQFF.

The genes are TRBV6-1 and TRBJ2-3; D gene uncertain. Trimming pared 1 base from V and 7 bases from J, leaving 15 bases between. The CDR3 length is 15 residues. Germline loops: CDR1 MNHNS, CDR2 SASEGT. The CDR3, as DNA: TGTGCCAGCAGTGAAGGGACGTCGTCCCCCCATACGCAGTATTTT. Amino acid sequence: CASSEGTSSPHTQYF.

This clone was seen a single time. The chain links TRBV5-4 to TRBJ2-7, with 7 bases identical to TRBD1. The length of the CDR3 is 15 residues. Per the germline V gene, CDR1 is SGHNT and CDR2 is YYREEE (reference sequence). J was trimmed by 5 bases and V by 4 bases; bases with no gene match: 12. The CDR3 coding sequence is TGTGCCAGCAGCACCATGACAGGGATCGTAAACGAGCAGTACTTC. It specifies CASSTMTGIVNEQYF.

CDR3 residues: CASSIGDRGDGYTF. In DNA, the CDR3 is TGTGCCAGTAGTATTGGGGACAGGGGGGATGGCTACACCTTC. V usage is TRBV19 and J usage is TRBJ1-2; 11 positions agree with TRBD1. The CDR3 sequence is 14 residues long. V shed 3 bases and J 6 bases; nucleotides not matched to a gene: 3. In germline, CDR1 is LNHDA, CDR2 SQIVND (reference sequence).

Only one count was recorded for this clone. The chain links TRBV6-4 to TRBJ1-6, with 7 bases identical to TRBD1. This CDR3 is built from 14 residues. Losses at the gene ends were 5 bases for V and 10 bases for J; bases not matched to a gene: 8. Germline-derived CDR1 and CDR2 are MRHNA and SNTAGT. CDR3: CASSQNFRGSPLHF. The DNA for the CDR3 is TGTGCCAGCAGTCAGAACTTCAGGGGGTCACCCCTCCACTTT.

The V call is TRBV29-1, the J call TRBJ1-2; the D gene is possibly TRBD1 (5 bases). The ends were cut back, 5 bases at V and 1 base at J, with 11 bases in the middle. The CDR3 consists of 13 residues. From germline, CDR1 is SQVTM and CDR2 ANQGSEA. CDR3 bases: TGCAGCGTTAGGGACGGCAATAACTATGGCTACACCTTC. Its translation is CSVRDGNNYGYTF.

This chain uses TRBV5-1 with TRBJ1-1, with unresolved D. This CDR3 is 13 amino acids long. Germline-derived CDR1 and CDR2 are SGHRS and YFSETQ. V was cut by 4 bases and J by 7 bases, with 14 bases left in between. The CDR3 spells CASSMAELSEAFF. CDR3 coding DNA: TGCGCCAGCAGCATGGCGGAATTAAGTGAAGCTTTCTTT. Supplemented by reference TRBV5-1 and TRBJ1-1, the full variable domain reads KAGVTQTPRYLIKTRGQQVTLSCSPISGHRSVSWYQQTPGQGLQFLFEYFSETQRNKGNFPGRFSGRQFSNSRSEMNVSTLELGDSALYLCASSMAELSEAFFGQGTRLTVV.

This clone has only one observation. The J gene is TRBJ1-1, the V gene TRBV15; 9 bases agree with TRBD1. CDR1 is LNHNV and CDR2 is YYDKDF in the germline V gene (reference sequence). V shed 11 bases, J shed 4 bases, and the junction held 38 bases outside the gene matches. The CDR3 contains 23 residues. CDR3 sequence (DNA): TGTGCCGACAAAGGGTCCTTAATGGCCAAGGAAACGGTCGACAGGGGGGGATCCACTGAAGCTTTCTTT. This sequence encodes CADKGSLMAKETVDRGGSTEAFF.

This chain connects TRBV5-8 to TRBJ2-2; 9 nucleotides line up with TRBD1. J lost 3 bases, V lost 4 bases, and 13 bases had no gene match. The CDR3 has 18 residues. Germline CDR1 is SGHTS and CDR2 is YDEGEE. The CDR3 bases are TGTGCCAGCAGCCGGGCTACAGTGACAGGGGGGTACACCGGGGAGCTGTTTTTT. This codes for CASSRATVTGGYTGELFF.

V usage is TRBV4-1 and J usage is TRBJ2-7; D is possibly TRBD1 or TRBD2 (5 bases each). Trimming took 1 base from V and 7 from J, leaving 14 bases between them. There are 14 residues in the CDR3. Germline values: CDR1 MGHRA, CDR2 YSYEKL. DNA for the CDR3: TGCGCCAGCAGCCAAGGGCAGGGAGTGGGGGAGCAGTACTTC. This gives the protein CASSQGQGVGEQYF.

V and J are TRBV6-6 and TRBJ2-1; D unclear. V was cut by 5 bases and J by 4 bases, with 12 bases left in between. CDR1 and CDR2 (germline): MNHNY, SVGAGI (reference sequence). The length of the CDR3 is 14 residues. The DNA of the CDR3 is TGTGCCAGCAGTAGACTCTTCTCATACAATGAGCAGTTCTTC. Translation: CASSRLFSYNEQFF.

The chain uses TRBV28 and TRBJ1-6; tentative D call: TRBD1 (6 bases). The CDR3 has 16 residues. Germline V gene sequence: CDR1 MDHEN, CDR2 SYDVKM. Trimming took off 4 bases at V and 14 bases at J, with 24 bases between the two ends. The CDR3 DNA sequence: TGTGCCAGCAGTTCCTCCGGGGGACGACAGGTCCCTTCCCTCCACTTT. It encodes CASSSSGGRQVPSLHF.

The chain has TRBV5-1 and TRBJ2-5, with unresolved D. V shed 6 bases and J shed 1 base, with 10 bases lying between them. Per the germline V gene, CDR1 is SGHRS and CDR2 is YFSETQ. The length of the CDR3 is 13 residues. The CDR3, as DNA: TGCGCCAGCACGCAAAACGGCCAAGAGACCCAGTACTTC. Translation gives CASTQNGQETQYF.

The V gene is TRBV21-1, the J gene TRBJ1-5. TRBV21-1 is noted as a pseudogene. There are 16 residues in the CDR3. In DNA form, the CDR3 reads TGTGCCAGCAGCAAAGCGCTAGGGAATGGGAGTCAGCCCCAGCATTTT. Translating gives CASSKALGNGSQPQHF.

This rearrangement joins TRBV2 to TRBJ1-5; D might be TRBD1 (5 bases). The CDR3 contains 16 residues. Looked up from germline, CDR1 is SNHLY and CDR2 is FYNNEI. Trimming took off 4 bases at V and 2 bases at J, with 15 bases between the two ends. Here the CDR3 reads CASSVGRQKGNQPQHF. In DNA form, the CDR3 reads TGTGCCAGCAGTGTGGGGCGCCAGAAGGGCAATCAGCCCCAGCATTTT.

The rearrangement links TRBV5-1 to TRBJ1-1; D gene ambiguous. V was trimmed by 0 bases and J by 7 bases, leaving 4 bases between them. Per germline, CDR1 SGHRS and CDR2 YFSETQ. This CDR3 is built from 11 residues. The CDR3 DNA is TGCGCCAGCAGCTTGGAAGGTGAAGCTTTCTTT. It specifies CASSLEGEAFF.

V gene TRBV19 combines with J gene TRBJ2-2; D is possibly TRBD2 (5 bases). Trimming removed 3 bases from V and 1 base from J, with 15 bases in between. The CDR3 extends over 17 amino acids. Germline loops: CDR1 LNHDA, CDR2 SQIVND (reference sequence). CDR3 amino acids: CASSMPLANLNTGELFF. In nucleotides, the CDR3 is TGTGCCAGTAGTATGCCCTTAGCGAACCTGAACACCGGGGAGCTGTTTTTT.

V and J are TRBV2 and TRBJ1-4; D uncertain. The CDR3 is made up of 12 amino acids. Looked up from germline, CDR1 is SNHLY and CDR2 is FYNNEI. The ends were cut back, 6 bases at V and 4 bases at J, with 6 bases in the middle. The DNA for the CDR3 is TGTGCCAGCAGATTGAGTAATGAAAAACTGTTTTTT. As protein: CASRLSNEKLFF.

The chain uses TRBV7-8 and TRBJ1-5; D remains unclear. Germline-derived CDR1 and CDR2 are SGHVS and FQNEAQ. CDR3 size: 13 residues. Deletions cut 1 base from V and 7 bases from J, with 8 bases between. The CDR3 is CASSLDLGQPQHF. The CDR3 nucleotides read TGTGCCAGCAGCTTAGATCTGGGGCAGCCCCAGCATTTT.

The table lists this clone with a count of one. This CDR3 reads CASSTTGGGGTEAFF. The CDR3 DNA sequence: TGTGCCAGCAGTACCACCGGGGGGGGCGGGACTGAAGCTTTCTTT. The gene calls are TRBV6-5 and TRBJ1-1, with D perhaps matching TRBD1 (6 bases). This CDR3 is built from 15 residues. The germline V gene encodes CDR1 MNHEY and CDR2 SVGAGI. V lost 5 bases to trimming and J lost 5 bases, with 18 bases between them.